The 5 T cell receptor beta chains presented below share a single source sample, sequenced in a study of blood T cell repertoires in COVID-19. Here immunoSEQ multiplex PCR was the method, and the copy in TCRdb shows in-frame clones only, minus some. The sample has 25,000 to 30,000 clones; roughly 85% are singletons. The sample consisted of peripheral blood. These receptors were collected from a human donor in a cohort sampled during active COVID-19.

The rearrangement uses TRBV6-5 and TRBJ2-7; TRBD1 is a possible D gene (5 bases). Germline assignment: CDR1 MNHEY and CDR2 SVGAGI. The CDR3 loop spans 13 amino acids. Trimming stripped 6 bases from V and 3 bases from J, with 12 bases between. CDR3 sequence (DNA): TGTGCCAGCAGGTCACAGGTGGGCTACGAGCAGTACTTC. Translation: CASRSQVGYEQYF.

The chain couples TRBV27 to TRBJ1-1; unclear D gene. The CDR3 has 13 residues. CDR1 is MNHEY, CDR2 SMNVEV, per germline (reference sequence). V lost 4 bases and J lost 2, with 8 bases in between. CDR3 amino acids: CASSSTFNTEAFF. In DNA, the CDR3 is TGTGCCAGCAGTTCGACATTCAACACTGAAGCTTTCTTT.

The chain joins TRBV18 to TRBJ2-2; D remains unclear. CDR3 size: 13 residues. Deletions cut 3 bases from V and 7 bases from J, with 9 bases between. CDR1 and CDR2 from the germline V gene are KGHSH and LQKENI. The CDR3 reads CASSPDLDGELFF. The DNA for the CDR3 is TGTGCCAGCTCACCCGACTTGGACGGGGAGCTGTTTTTT.

The rearrangement uses TRBV2 and TRBJ2-2; weak D call: TRBD1 (5 bases). V lost 9 bases, J lost 3 bases, and 11 bases lay in between. The CDR3 consists of 13 residues. Germline values: CDR1 SNHLY, CDR2 FYNNEI. The CDR3 spells CASPQGHTGELFF. The CDR3 DNA is TGTGCCAGTCCTCAGGGTCACACCGGGGAGCTGTTTTTT.

This chain connects TRBV4-3 to TRBJ2-7, with D possibly being TRBD2 (5 bases). The germline gives CDR1 LGHNA, CDR2 YSLEER. The V and J ends lost 4 bases and 3 bases respectively, with 10 bases between them. The CDR3 totals 13 residues. This CDR3 reads CASSRTVNYEQYF. CDR3 in DNA: TGCGCCAGCAGCCGGACTGTAAACTACGAGCAGTACTTC.